These T cell receptor beta chains were read from a single sample in a study of OX40 agonist ivuxolimab in advanced cancers. Profiling relied on immunoSEQ multiplex PCR, and the TCRdb table lists in-frame clones only, not all of them. The table has about 69,000 clones, approximately 84% seen once; the top ten hold 7.5% to 9%. This specimen consisted of CD4+ or CD8+ T cells sorted from blood, obtained in a trial of the OX40 agonist ivuxolimab. Receptor source: an adult with an advanced solid tumor such as melanoma, head and neck, liver or kidney cancer. CDR3s include the opening cysteine and the closing phenylalanine or tryptophan. Fields, in order: J gene, V gene, D gene, clone size, CDR3 DNA, CDR3 protein. D genes are given only for firm matches. A row's size may be missing; if present it is once, few, many or a size class.

>TRBJ2-3|TRBV5-1|.|.
TGCGCCAGCAGCTTGTTCTCGGGGAACACAGATACGCAGTATTTT
CASSLFSGNTDTQYF
>TRBJ2-7|TRBV4-3|TRBD1|medium-sized
TGCGCCAGCAGCCAACGGGGACAGGGGGCTGACGAGCAGTACTTC
CASSQRGQGADEQYF
>TRBJ1-4|TRBV9|TRBD1|few
TGTGCCAGCAGCGTCACGGGACAGAAGGGTGAAAAACTGTTTTTT
CASSVTGQKGEKLFF
>TRBJ1-1|TRBV6-5|.|once
TGTGCCAGCAGTTACTCGCGACTCTTTACTGAAGCTTTCTTT
CASSYSRLFTEAFF
>TRBJ2-7|TRBV27|.|.
TGTGCCAGCAGTCCCCTGGGTGCGGCGTTGAGCTACGAGCAGTACTTC
CASSPLGAALSYEQYF
>TRBJ2-7|TRBV5-1|.|once
TGCGCCAGCAGCTTTACCCCCGGCGAGCAGTACTTC
CASSFTPGEQYF
>TRBJ1-1|TRBV6-5|.|.
TGTGCCAGCAGTTACTCGTGGGGCTTGAACACTGAAGCTTTCTTT
CASSYSWGLNTEAFF
>TRBJ2-6|TRBV4-3|.|.
TGCGCCAGCAGCCACACGTCAGCTGGGGCCAACGTCCTGACTTTC
CASSHTSAGANVLTF
>TRBJ2-3|TRBV6-8|.|.
TGTGCCAGCAGTCTCGGGGTAAGGGGCCCAGATACGCAGTATTTT
CASSLGVRGPDTQYF
>TRBJ1-1|TRBV5-6|.|.
TGTGCCAGCAGCTTAAGGACAGCGAACACTGAAGCTTTCTTT
CASSLRTANTEAFF